These T cell receptor beta chains were read from a single sample in a study of T-cell memory formation after mild COVID-19. TCRdb analysed the 5' RACE reads with MiXCR anew, one entry per CDR3 protein. There are 340,000 or so distinct CDR3 sequences in the sample; over 10% occur only once, and roughly 23% lies in the top ten. Specimen: PBMCs or a T cell subset sorted from them (not recorded which). All receptors derive from a man younger than 30 who had mild COVID-19 (a few samples of this study predate the infection). Cell type and time point are not known. CDR3s include the opening cysteine and the closing phenylalanine or tryptophan.

j_gene: TRBJ1-1; v_gene: TRBV4-1; CDR3aa: CASSQAPTRGTEAFF
j_gene: TRBJ2-7; v_gene: TRBV4-1; CDR3aa: CASRHGINYEQYF
j_gene: TRBJ2-7; v_gene: TRBV3-1; CDR3aa: CASSQDTDSGSYEQYF
j_gene: TRBJ2-7; v_gene: TRBV4-3; CDR3aa: CASSQDFGAPYEQYF
j_gene: TRBJ2-3; v_gene: TRBV2; CDR3aa: CASRPWSDTQYF
j_gene: TRBJ2-3; v_gene: TRBV11-2; CDR3aa: CASNLLDAVSDTQYF
j_gene: TRBJ2-3; v_gene: TRBV7-2; CDR3aa: CASSPSRAVSTDTQYF
j_gene: TRBJ2-7; v_gene: TRBV20-1; CDR3aa: CSAKRQGAGYEQYF
j_gene: TRBJ1-1; v_gene: TRBV6-2/TRBV6-3; CDR3aa: CASSYSPGQPLGAEAFF
j_gene: TRBJ1-2; v_gene: TRBV5-1; CDR3aa: CASSLGGEPGYTF
j_gene: TRBJ2-7; v_gene: TRBV7-2; CDR3aa: CASSETGSYEQYF
j_gene: TRBJ2-2; v_gene: TRBV12-5; CDR3aa: CASGEGQGNTGELFF
j_gene: TRBJ2-3; v_gene: TRBV20-1; CDR3aa: CSARLAGGFTDTQYF
j_gene: TRBJ2-3; v_gene: TRBV4-3; CDR3aa: CASSQLLGGTDTQYF
j_gene: TRBJ1-2; v_gene: TRBV30; CDR3aa: CAWSDTGGSGYTF
j_gene: TRBJ2-2; v_gene: TRBV9; CDR3aa: CASSVEQLITGELFF
j_gene: TRBJ1-1; v_gene: TRBV29-1; CDR3aa: CSVADIGPEAFF
j_gene: TRBJ1-1; v_gene: TRBV5-1; CDR3aa: CASTEGVNTEAFF
j_gene: TRBJ2-2; v_gene: TRBV14; CDR3aa: CASSRGQGARGTGELFF
j_gene: TRBJ2-4; v_gene: TRBV7-6; CDR3aa: CASSVSWRDIQYF
j_gene: TRBJ2-7; v_gene: TRBV19; CDR3aa: CASRPSPRGVYEQYF
j_gene: TRBJ2-7; v_gene: TRBV12-3/TRBV12-4; CDR3aa: CASSSGTGNEQYF
j_gene: TRBJ1-2; v_gene: TRBV7-9; CDR3aa: CASSPSGEHGYTF
j_gene: TRBJ1-1; v_gene: TRBV4-1; CDR3aa: CASSHLRRGNTEAFF
j_gene: TRBJ2-5; v_gene: TRBV29-1; CDR3aa: CSVELSGGDRFRETQYF
j_gene: TRBJ1-5; v_gene: TRBV11-1; CDR3aa: CASASNSNQPQHF
j_gene: TRBJ2-1; v_gene: TRBV20-1; CDR3aa: CSARDGSGGSYNEQFF
j_gene: TRBJ2-2; v_gene: TRBV6-5; CDR3aa: CASRMGQSNTGELFF
j_gene: TRBJ1-2; v_gene: TRBV4-3; CDR3aa: CASSQEGARHGYTF
j_gene: TRBJ2-2; v_gene: TRBV7-2; CDR3aa: CASSLHGSGELFF
j_gene: TRBJ2-4; v_gene: TRBV29-1; CDR3aa: CSARLAGAVAKNIQYF
j_gene: TRBJ2-5; v_gene: TRBV6-5; CDR3aa: CASSFGGGGEFQETQYF
j_gene: TRBJ1-1; v_gene: TRBV28; CDR3aa: CASSFNAGHMNTEAFF
j_gene: TRBJ1-1; v_gene: TRBV2; CDR3aa: CASSGDRGRSEAFF
j_gene: TRBJ2-1; v_gene: TRBV6-2/TRBV6-3; CDR3aa: CASSRGLAGYNEQFF